These 16 T cell receptor beta chains were all obtained from the same sample, sequenced in a study of cytomegalovirus exposure and HLA in healthy donors. The study ran its PCR with 60 Vbeta and 13 Jbeta primers. Only in-frame clones appear in the TCRdb table, and some are missing; sequencing was by immunoSEQ multiplex PCR. The data hold hundreds of thousands of clones, with about 80% observed a single time. The source material was PBMCs. The origin of the receptors is a young man in good health and CMV-seronegative.

The chain has TRBV5-6 and TRBJ1-2, with a weak D call TRBD1 (6 bases). The CDR3 is 17 residues long. CDR1 is SGHDT, CDR2 YYEEEE, per germline. Trimming left V 0 bases short and J 7 bases short, with 22 bases between. In DNA form, the CDR3 reads TGTGCCAGCAGCTTGGCCGGGTGGGGGGGCTTTACTCCTGGCTACACCTTC. This codes for CASSLAGWGGFTPGYTF.

The rearrangement joins TRBV18 to TRBJ2-7, with D perhaps matching TRBD1 (6 bases). The germline V and J ends were trimmed by 3 bases and 1 base, with 7 bases remaining between them. Germline V gene lookup returns CDR1 KGHSH and CDR2 LQKENI. The CDR3 is made up of 13 amino acids. Here the CDR3 reads CASSPGQSYEQYF. Written as DNA, the CDR3 is TGTGCCAGCTCACCCGGACAGTCCTACGAGCAGTACTTC.

This clone was observed a few times. The J gene is TRBJ2-1, the V gene TRBV28; TRBD2 agrees at 7 bases. This CDR3 contains 19 residues. CDR1 is MDHEN, CDR2 SYDVKM, per germline. Trimming removed 5 bases from V and 0 bases from J; junction bases left unmatched: 16. CDR3 residues: CASSIGIAGSPSSYNEQFF. CDR3 in DNA: TGTGCCAGCAGTATCGGAATAGCGGGTTCTCCGAGCTCCTACAATGAGCAGTTCTTC.

CDR3 bases: TGTGCCAGCAGTATACGATTCGGGGGAGAGACCCAGTACTTC. As protein: CASSIRFGGETQYF. This sequence joins TRBV27 and TRBJ2-5, with D perhaps TRBD2 (6 bases). The germline V and J ends were trimmed by 5 bases and 4 bases, with 14 bases remaining between them. Germline CDR1 is MNHEY and CDR2 is SMNVEV (reference sequence). The CDR3 extends over 14 amino acids.

This clone appeared a single time. V and J are TRBV2 and TRBJ1-2; 10 bases are a match to TRBD1. Germline CDR1 is SNHLY and CDR2 is FYNNEI. This CDR3 contains 16 residues. V shed 2 bases and J 2 bases; nucleotides not matched to a gene: 5. The CDR3, as DNA: TGTGCCAGCAGTGAATTCGGGGGACAGGGGAACTATGGCTACACCTTC. Translating it yields CASSEFGGQGNYGYTF.

The genes are TRBV4-3 and TRBJ2-3, with 11 bases that match TRBD2. CDR3 length: 16 amino acids. CDR1 is LGHNA and CDR2 is YSLEER in the germline V gene. V lost 2 bases and J lost 2; bases outside the gene matches: 3. The CDR3 sequence is CASSQTSGGSTDTQYF. DNA for the CDR3: TGCGCCAGCAGCCAAACTAGCGGGGGATCCACAGATACGCAGTATTTT.

The gene calls are TRBV15 and TRBJ2-7; TRBD1 is a possible D gene (7 bases). CDR3 length: 14 residues. Germline CDR1 is LNHNV and CDR2 is YYDKDF (reference sequence). The V end lost 1 base, the J end lost 7 bases, and 14 bases lay between the germline ends. Written as DNA, the CDR3 is TGTGCCACCAGCAGAGGACAGGGCCGGGGGGAGCAGTACTTC. Translated, it gives CATSRGQGRGEQYF.

J is TRBJ2-1 and V is TRBV2; D perhaps matches TRBD1 (6 bases). The germline gives CDR1 SNHLY, CDR2 FYNNEI. V was trimmed by 7 bases and J by 12 bases, leaving 10 bases between them. This CDR3 has 10 residues. The CDR3: CASKGVGQFF. For the CDR3, the DNA is TGTGCCAGCAAGGGGGTCGGGCAGTTCTTC.

On this clone itself: This specimen includes other DNA sequences encoding the same CDR3. The chain uses TRBV30 and TRBJ1-1; weak D call: TRBD1 (5 bases). Germline loops: CDR1 GTSNPN, CDR2 SVGIG (reference sequence). This CDR3 has 14 residues. V lost 0 bases to trimming and J lost 3 bases, with 11 bases between them. CDR3 DNA sequence: TGTGCCTGGAGTGTACGCCGGGGGGACACTGAAGCTTTCTTT. Encoded protein: CAWSVRRGDTEAFF.

This chain's CDR3 is CASSQSIAGENTGELFF. The CDR3 DNA reads as TGCGCCAGCAGCCAAAGCATAGCGGGGGAAAACACCGGGGAGCTGTTTTTT. The gene calls are TRBV4-3 and TRBJ2-2; 9 nucleotides line up with TRBD2. V was pared by 2 bases and J by 2 bases, with 6 bases of the junction left unmatched. The germline V gene encodes CDR1 LGHNA and CDR2 YSLEER. The CDR3 covers 17 residues.

The J gene is TRBJ1-2, the V gene TRBV6-5, with 7 bases identical to TRBD1. CDR3 size: 13 residues. Germline values: CDR1 MNHEY, CDR2 SVGAGI. V was pared by 6 bases and J by 3 bases, with 4 bases of the junction left unmatched. CDR3 loop: CASRYGTDYGYTF. CDR3 nucleotides: TGTGCCAGCAGGTACGGGACAGACTATGGCTACACCTTC.

The chain carries TRBV4-3 and TRBJ2-3; D is possibly TRBD2 (6 bases). V was clipped by 4 bases and J by 5 bases, with 7 bases between them. The CDR3 spans 12 residues. Germline CDR1 LGHNA, CDR2 YSLEER. CDR3 amino acids: CASSRRGDTQYF. The CDR3 DNA is TGCGCCAGCAGCCGGCGGGGAGATACGCAGTATTTT.

This sequence joins TRBV2 and TRBJ1-5; tentative D call: TRBD1 (6 bases). The CDR3 length is 13 residues. Germline lookup yields CDR1 SNHLY and CDR2 FYNNEI. The germline V and J ends were trimmed by 6 bases and 6 bases, with 12 bases remaining between them. The CDR3 sequence: CASREQGVQPQHF. For the CDR3, the DNA is TGTGCCAGCAGGGAACAGGGTGTTCAGCCCCAGCATTTT.

The gene calls are TRBV5-1 and TRBJ2-7, with 7 nucleotides matching TRBD1. The CDR3 contains 14 residues. Germline values: CDR1 SGHRS, CDR2 YFSETQ. V lost 4 bases, J lost 3 bases, and 7 bases stayed unmatched. The DNA for the CDR3 is TGCGCCAGCAGCCCCTCCGGGACAGTCTACGAGCAGTACTTC. It yields the protein CASSPSGTVYEQYF.

The chain has TRBV9 and TRBJ1-1; TRBD1 matches 12 bases. Germline CDR1 SGDLS, CDR2 YYNGEE. CDR3 size: 19 residues. V lost 2 bases and J lost 0; bases outside the gene matches: 11. The CDR3 region has the DNA TGTGCCAGCAGCGTGGATCCGGGACAGGGGGCCCCAATGAACACTGAAGCTTTCTTT. It is translated as CASSVDPGQGAPMNTEAFF.

The chain links TRBV4-2 to TRBJ1-2, with TRBD1 matching over 7 bases. Germline CDR1 and CDR2: LGHNA and YNFKEQ. The CDR3 length is 15 residues. V gave up 1 base and J gave up 4 bases; unmatched junction bases: 6. CDR3 loop: CASSQARQGSYGYTF. CDR3 nucleotide sequence: TGTGCCAGCAGCCAAGCTCGACAGGGCAGCTATGGCTACACCTTC.